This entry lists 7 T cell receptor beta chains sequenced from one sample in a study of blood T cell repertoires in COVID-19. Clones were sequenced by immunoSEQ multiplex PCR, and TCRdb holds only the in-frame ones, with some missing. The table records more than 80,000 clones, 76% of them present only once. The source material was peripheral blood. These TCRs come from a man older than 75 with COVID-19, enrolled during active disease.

CDR3 sequence: CASTPRQALSYEQYF. CDR3 DNA sequence: TGTGCCAGCACCCCTCGTCAGGCACTCTCCTACGAGCAGTACTTC. V is TRBV6-6 and J is TRBJ2-7, with unresolved D. Per germline, CDR1 MNHNY and CDR2 SVGAGI (reference sequence). V lost 7 bases and J 0 bases, leaving 16 bases between the germline ends. The CDR3 has 15 amino acids.

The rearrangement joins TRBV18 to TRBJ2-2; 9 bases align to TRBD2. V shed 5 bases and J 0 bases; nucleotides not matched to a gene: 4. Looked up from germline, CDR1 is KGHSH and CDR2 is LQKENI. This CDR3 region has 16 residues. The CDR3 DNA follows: TGTGCCAGCTCAATCGGACTAGCGTCGAACACCGGGGAGCTGTTTTTT. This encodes CASSIGLASNTGELFF. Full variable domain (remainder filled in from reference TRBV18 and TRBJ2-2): NAGVMQNPRHLVRRRGQEARLRCSPMKGHSHVYWYRQLPEEGLKFMVYLQKENIIDESGMPKERFSAEFPKEGPSILRIQQVVRGDSAAYFCASSIGLASNTGELFFGEGSRLTVL.

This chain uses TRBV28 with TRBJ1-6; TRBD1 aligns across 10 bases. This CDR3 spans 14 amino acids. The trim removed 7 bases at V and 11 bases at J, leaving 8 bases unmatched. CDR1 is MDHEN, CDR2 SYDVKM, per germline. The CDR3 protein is CASKSGQGRTPLHF. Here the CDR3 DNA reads TGTGCCAGCAAATCGGGACAGGGGAGGACACCCCTCCACTTT.

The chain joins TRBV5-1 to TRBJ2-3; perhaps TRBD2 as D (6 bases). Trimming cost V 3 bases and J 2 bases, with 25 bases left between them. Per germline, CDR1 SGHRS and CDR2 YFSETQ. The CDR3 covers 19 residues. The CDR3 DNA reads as TGCGCCAGCAGCTGGCTTGGCCCCCACGGGACTGGGACCACAGATACGCAGTATTTT. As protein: CASSWLGPHGTGTTDTQYF.

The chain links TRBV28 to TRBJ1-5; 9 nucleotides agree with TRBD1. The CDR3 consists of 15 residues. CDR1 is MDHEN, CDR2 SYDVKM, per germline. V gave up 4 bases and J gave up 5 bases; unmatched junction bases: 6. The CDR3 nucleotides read TGTGCCAGCAGTTCGACAGGGGGATATGATCAGCCCCAGCATTTT. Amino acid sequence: CASSSTGGYDQPQHF. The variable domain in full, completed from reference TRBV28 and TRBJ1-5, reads DVKVTQSSRYLVKRTGEKVFLECVQDMDHENMFWYRQDPGLGLRLIYFSYDVKMKEKGDIPEGYSVSREKKERFSLILESASTNQTSMYLCASSSTGGYDQPQHFGDGTRLSIL.

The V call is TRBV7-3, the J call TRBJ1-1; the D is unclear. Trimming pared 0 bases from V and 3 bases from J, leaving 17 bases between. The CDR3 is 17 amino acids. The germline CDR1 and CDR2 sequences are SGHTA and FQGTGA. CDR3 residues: CASSLTGPVAGDTEAFF. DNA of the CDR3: TGTGCCAGCAGCTTAACGGGCCCTGTCGCCGGGGACACTGAAGCTTTCTTT.

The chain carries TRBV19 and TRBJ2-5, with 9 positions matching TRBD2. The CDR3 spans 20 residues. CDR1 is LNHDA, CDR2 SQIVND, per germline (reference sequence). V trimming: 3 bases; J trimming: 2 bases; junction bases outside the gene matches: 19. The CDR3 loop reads CASSISFSTPGLAPQETQYF. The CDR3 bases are TGTGCCAGTAGTATCTCCTTTTCGACCCCGGGACTAGCTCCTCAAGAGACCCAGTACTTC.